This T cell receptor beta chain stems from a study of blood T cells in healthy people across ages. Turning to this clonotype: Its antigen remains unidentified.

A J-beta primer mix and a sample-barcoded 5' primer were used in a second PCR of roughly 6 to 11 cycles. MiXCR was run by TCRdb on the 5' RACE reads, yielding one entry per CDR3 protein. The sample includes 1.5 million to 2 million distinct CDR3 sequences, 39% of them seen just once. The germline V and J ends were trimmed by 3 bases and 4 bases, with 12 bases remaining between them. The CDR3 contains 14 residues. Germline values: CDR1 MNHEY, CDR2 SMNVEV (reference sequence). General study points: Changes in expanded clonotypes were possibly confounded, as the CMV status of donors was unknown. It was held that the diversity estimates obtained from one million T cells were underestimates.

Per sample, extraction of total RNA gave at least 5.5 micrograms in every case. This receptor was obtained from a human donor in good health. Sequenced sample: blood. This rearrangement joins TRBV27 to TRBJ1-1; D is unresolved. CDR3 nucleotides: TGTGCCAGCAGTTTCAACGGGCTCCGCACTGAAGCTTTCTTT. Its translation is CASSFNGLRTEAFF.